This T cell receptor (beta chain) is drawn from a study of early T cells in non-severe SARS-CoV-2 infection (dated by TCRdb to about 2021). General notes on the study: Because TCR sequencing relied on bulk RNA taken from unsorted whole blood, pairing of alpha and beta chains was not possible. General study outcomes and caveats: VDJdb matching was skewed toward anti-spike CD8 responses and likely underestimated virus-specific expansions by missing private and CD4 specificities.

CDR1 is given as SGHRS and CDR2 as YFSETQ, both from the germline V gene. The cysteine opens and the phenylalanine closes a CDR3 of 14 amino acids. Left in the record is the CDR3 DNA by itself, 42 bases read in frame from the first base. Cut back by 0 bases and 2 bases, the V and J ends lie 8 bases apart. This clonotype was seen a handful of times. Its recognized antigen is unknown. It has no much larger one-base neighbor in the sample; base qualities were not kept. The study was a case-control design nested within a healthcare worker cohort in London, UK, with weekly nasopharyngeal swab PCR tests and blood sampling. Healthcare workers were enrolled in the week of the UK lockdown, from 23 to 31 March 2020, and were followed every week for up to roughly 15 weeks. The method was 5' RACE. Sequencing was performed on a NextSeq 500. The TCR library protocol attached unique molecular identifiers to individual cDNA molecules to correct for sequencing error and PCR bias. Sequencing covered both TCR alpha and beta chains, and within each sample the abundances of alpha and beta sequences were tightly co-correlated. In the paper's pipeline: Decombinator V4 was used to annotate TCR sequences for V gene, J gene and CDR3. Expanded TCRs were defined as changing significantly between any two time points under a Poisson model with p below 0.0001. TCR abundances were normalised to the total number of TCRs sequenced in each sample and reported as counts per million. MAIT TCRs were defined by TRAV1-2 paired with TRAJ12, TRAJ20 or TRAJ33, and iNKT TCRs by TRAV10 paired with TRAJ18. VDJdb, accessed 1 November 2021, was searched for CMV, EBV and SARS-CoV-2 annotated TCRs, excluding TCRs annotated for multiple antigens. TCRdb itself trimmed the public reads at Q25 with fastp, ran MiXCR and retained productive beta chains. Every entry covers one CDR3 protein and lists the most common genes and DNA from its rows. These V and J calls are TCRdb output, not the study's own analysis. The sample table shows 56,000 or so distinct CDR3 sequences, and roughly 8.2% are seen once. The top ten clones comprise around 4.2% of the sample.

Sample: whole blood. The TCR comes from an adult who was a healthcare worker with PCR-confirmed SARS-CoV-2 infection or an uninfected control (not recorded which). The chain is made from TRBV5-1 and TRBJ1-1, with the D segment identity uncertain. The DNA sequence is as follows: TGCGCCAGCAGCTTGGAACATCCCAACACTGAAGCTTTCTTT. Translated, it gives CASSLEHPNTEAFF.